This T cell receptor (beta chain) was found in a study of tumor and adjacent non-tumor tissue in lung cancer. Study overall: There were around 11 adenocarcinoma, 2 squamous cell carcinoma and 1 small cell lung cancer cases. The patients, around 10 men and about five women, were about 30 to 85 with stage I to III disease. Study-wide findings and caveats: Normal lung showed higher cumulative top 100 clone frequency than tumor. Tumor TCR diversity, when higher, was linked to shorter survival.

The CDR3 length is 15 residues. J gave up 3 bases and V 1 base, and 4 bases lay outside the gene matches. Germline V gene data show CDR1 as KGHDR and CDR2 as SFDVKD. A modified ARM-PCR protocol with three rounds of nested PCR amplified TCRbeta. TCRdb passed the multiplex PCR reads through MiXCR, listing each CDR3 protein once. The sample includes 100,000 to 150,000 distinct CDR3 sequences, 66% of them seen just once. This sample's RNA came from whole unsorted tissue. A few counts support this clonotype. Its antigen remains unidentified. Sample: lung tumor tissue. The genes are TRBV24-1 and TRBJ2-5; 7 nucleotides agree with TRBD1. This clonotype was sampled from a man aged 25 to 40 with non-small cell lung cancer. The CDR3 region has the DNA TGTGCCACCAGTGATTTTATGCAGGGGGAAGAGACCCAGTACTTC. Its translation is CATSDFMQGEETQYF.